The 19 T cell receptor beta chains in this list originate from one sample, sequenced in a study of T-cell reconstitution after alpha-beta-depleted transplantation in children. A library of TCRbeta sequences, prepared with unique molecular identifiers, was generated. TCRdb reprocessed the PCR reads with MiXCR, giving one entry per CDR3 protein. The table shows over 400,000 distinct CDR3 sequences, with 43% occurring only once. The starting material was PBMCs, obtained before TCRalphabeta/CD19-depleted stem cell transplant. These receptors were taken from a girl aged 2-9 years with aplastic anemia, due to receive a stem cell transplant.

This clonotype occurred a few times. This chain links TRBV6-1 with TRBJ2-7; D uncertain. V lost 5 bases and J 0 bases, leaving 14 bases between the germline ends. The CDR3 sequence is 15 residues long. The germline gives CDR1 MNHNS, CDR2 SASEGT. The CDR3 DNA is TGTGCCAGCAGTCTTGAAGCGATTTACTCCTACGAGCAGTACTTC. It is translated as CASSLEAIYSYEQYF.

This chain's CDR3 is CSARGIGQMNTEAFF. The DNA of the CDR3 is TGCAGTGCTAGAGGAATAGGACAGATGAACACTGAAGCTTTCTTT. The V gene is TRBV20-1, the J gene TRBJ1-1; TRBD1 might be the D (6 bases). The length of the CDR3 is 15 residues. From germline, CDR1 is DFQATT and CDR2 SNEGSKA (reference sequence). V lost 1 base and J lost 0, with 12 bases in between.

The CDR3 reads CSGQQGVDTGELFF. The CDR3 region has the DNA TGCAGTGGTCAGCAGGGGGTTGACACCGGGGAGCTGTTTTTT. The chain carries TRBV20-1 and TRBJ2-2; 7 positions agree with TRBD1. Germline loops: CDR1 DFQATT, CDR2 SNEGSKA (reference sequence). The CDR3 loop spans 14 amino acids. J gave up 3 bases and V 7 bases, and 8 bases lay outside the gene matches.

This clonotype came up many times. The chain recombines TRBV9 with TRBJ1-2; 8 nucleotides match TRBD1. V lost 3 bases to trimming and J lost 3 bases; unmatched junction nucleotides: 7. This CDR3 region has 15 residues. Germline V CDR1 and CDR2: SGDLS, YYNGEE. CDR3 nucleotides: TGTGCCAGCAGCGCGAACAGGGGGTATGACTATGGCTACACCTTC. It specifies CASSANRGYDYGYTF.

The count of this clonotype is one. The genes are TRBV7-9 and TRBJ2-2, with D maybe TRBD1 (6 bases). Trimming shortened V by 5 bases and J by 5 bases, and 12 bases separated the two germline ends. The length of the CDR3 is 14 residues. The germline CDR1 and CDR2 sequences are SEHNR and FQNEAQ (reference sequence). Here the CDR3 DNA reads TGTGCCAGCAGCCCGGACAGTTCGACCGGGGAGCTGTTTTTT. Protein: CASSPDSSTGELFF.

The V call is TRBV20-1, the J call TRBJ2-2; perhaps TRBD1 as D (6 bases). Germline values: CDR1 DFQATT, CDR2 SNEGSKA (reference sequence). V lost 5 bases and J 6 bases, leaving 19 bases between the germline ends. CDR3 size: 15 residues. CDR3 protein: CSAAQGQGIAGELFF. In DNA form, the CDR3 reads TGCAGTGCTGCCCAAGGTCAGGGGATTGCCGGGGAGCTGTTTTTT.

This clonotype was detected only a few times. CDR3 protein: CSASRTSGEWDTQYF. CDR3 nucleotide sequence: TGCAGTGCTAGCAGGACTAGCGGGGAGTGGGATACGCAGTATTTT. The rearrangement joins TRBV20-1 to TRBJ2-3; TRBD2 matches 12 bases. The J segment lost 6 bases and the V segment lost 3 bases, leaving 7 bases of the junction unmatched. CDR3 length: 15 amino acids. Germline V lookup: CDR1 DFQATT, CDR2 SNEGSKA (reference sequence).

This clonotype was seen just once. The chain couples TRBV6-5 to TRBJ2-4; D might be TRBD1 (6 bases). Germline V gene data show CDR1 as MNHEY and CDR2 as SVGAGI. Trimming took 2 bases from V and 0 from J, leaving 8 bases between them. The CDR3 length is 15 residues. CDR3 DNA: TGTGCCAGCAGTTACGTACAGGGAGCCAAAAACATTCAGTACTTC. Translated, it gives CASSYVQGAKNIQYF.

The chain is built from TRBV5-1 and TRBJ2-1; no clear D gene. The CDR3 contains 14 residues. Germline V gene data show CDR1 as SGHRS and CDR2 as YFSETQ. With 0 bases removed from V and 9 bases from J, the gap between germline ends came to 13 bases. Here the CDR3 DNA reads TGCGCCAGCAGCTTGGGTCAGGTGTATGGTGAGCAGTTCTTC. This encodes CASSLGQVYGEQFF.

This clonotype has just a few counts. This chain connects TRBV20-1 to TRBJ1-5, with TRBD1 as a possible D gene (5 bases). Trimming left V 0 bases short and J 3 bases short, with 18 bases between. Germline CDR1 reads DFQATT; CDR2 reads SNEGSKA (reference sequence). The CDR3 contains 17 residues. The CDR3 bases are TGCAGTGCTAGAGACTTCAGGGCCCCAACTAACAATCAGCCCCAGCATTTT. This codes for CSARDFRAPTNNQPQHF.

This chain uses TRBV6-1 with TRBJ1-1; 8 nucleotides line up with TRBD1. Germline loops: CDR1 MNHNS, CDR2 SASEGT. Trimming cost V 6 bases and J 4 bases; bases outside gene matches: 4. This CDR3 is 13 amino acids long. The CDR3 DNA sequence: TGTGCCAGCAGCAGGGGGCTGGGCACTGAAGCTTTCTTT. This gives the protein CASSRGLGTEAFF.

This chain uses TRBV29-1 with TRBJ2-3; TRBD2 aligns across 8 bases. V trimming: 4 bases; J trimming: 5 bases; junction bases outside the gene matches: 2. CDR1 is SQVTM and CDR2 is ANQGSEA in the germline V gene. CDR3 length: 12 amino acids. The CDR3 DNA sequence: TGCAGCGTTGGGGCGGGGGGAGATACGCAGTATTTT. This sequence encodes CSVGAGGDTQYF.

This chain joins TRBV7-8 and TRBJ2-1; possible D gene TRBD1, 5 bases. Germline CDR1 and CDR2: SGHVS and FQNEAQ. V shed 1 base and J shed 7 bases, with 14 bases lying between them. The CDR3 totals 15 residues. CDR3 sequence reads: CASSLGTPRVNEQFF. CDR3 in DNA: TGTGCCAGCAGCTTAGGGACCCCCAGGGTTAATGAGCAGTTCTTC.

The CDR3 DNA is TGTGCCATCAGTGACGGCAGGGAGCCCTACGAGCAGTACTTC. This gives the protein CAISDGREPYEQYF. The rearrangement joins TRBV10-3 to TRBJ2-7; D may match TRBD1 or TRBD2 (5 bases each). The germline V and J ends were trimmed by 3 bases and 2 bases, with 11 bases remaining between them. Germline V gives CDR1 ENHRY, CDR2 SYGVKD. The CDR3 is made up of 14 amino acids.

This clonotype was seen a handful of times. The rearrangement joins TRBV29-1 to TRBJ2-7, with 10 bases matching TRBD1. The germline CDR1 and CDR2 sequences are SQVTM and ANQGSEA. This CDR3 contains 12 residues. V shed 6 bases, J shed 5 bases, and the junction held 4 bases outside the gene matches. CDR3 DNA: TGCAGCGTCGGGACAGGGGTCCACGAGCAGTACTTC. It yields the protein CSVGTGVHEQYF.

This clonotype was counted at least ten times. The V gene is TRBV20-1, the J gene TRBJ1-2; possible D gene TRBD1, 6 bases. Germline V lookup: CDR1 DFQATT, CDR2 SNEGSKA (reference sequence). Trimming removed 5 bases at V and 8 bases at J, with 18 bases between. CDR3 length equals 13 residues. CDR3 residues: CSAPGQSWWGYTF. CDR3 nucleotides: TGCAGTGCTCCTGGACAGTCCTGGTGGGGCTACACCTTC.

A note on this clonotype: A much larger clone differs by one base, so this may be a read error. The CDR3 protein is CASSQGLAEETQHF. Written as DNA, the CDR3 is TGTGCCAGCAGCCAAGGACTAGCGGAAGAGACCCAGCACTTC. The chain carries TRBV4-2 and TRBJ2-5; 9 bases map to TRBD2. CDR3 size: 14 residues. Per the germline V gene, CDR1 is LGHNA and CDR2 is YNFKEQ.

The rearrangement joins TRBV12-3 or TRBV12-4 to TRBJ2-3; D possibly matches TRBD1 or TRBD2 (5 bases each). The CDR3 sequence is 16 residues long. V was clipped by 6 bases and J by 0 bases, with 16 bases between them. CDR3 DNA sequence: TGTGCCAGCAGCCGTCGGAGAGGGGTTAGCACAGATACGCAGTATTTT. Its protein is CASSRRRGVSTDTQYF.

Notes on this clonotype: A much larger clone is a single base away; this may be a read error. This sequence joins TRBV6-5 and TRBJ2-1; maybe TRBD1 (6 bases). Trimming took 6 bases from V and 7 from J, leaving 10 bases between them. The CDR3 sequence is 12 residues long. Germline V gives CDR1 MNHEY, CDR2 SVGAGI. The CDR3: CASRRTVNEQFF. The CDR3 region has the DNA TGTGCCAGCAGAAGGACAGTAAATGAGCAGTTCTTC.